This record covers a single T cell receptor (beta chain). No antigen is known for it. Doses given second, at about 4 or about 12 weeks, were pooled. Measured with immunoSEQ multiplex PCR; TCRdb has only the in-frame clones, and not every one. The sample lists about 94,000 clones, approximately 90% occurring once. The data are from a study of T cell responses to AZD1222 COVID-19 vaccine. General study points: Donor demographics were predominantly white British with a female majority; clonal diversity may be underestimated. Epitopes outside B.1.351 and B.1.1.7 mutated regions reportedly drew nearly half of spike TCRs.

Trimming left V 0 bases short and J 8 bases short, with 14 bases between. CDR3 length equals 14 residues. Germline lookup yields CDR1 SGHRS and CDR2 YFSETQ. The TCR was taken from an adult who received the AZD1222 COVID-19 vaccine. The chain joins TRBV5-1 to TRBJ1-2; D is possibly TRBD1 (6 bases). The specimen comprised peripheral blood, sampled 28 days after the second AZD1222 dose. CDR3 in amino acids: CASSLAQQGGGYTF. The DNA for the CDR3 is TGCGCCAGCAGCTTGGCTCAACAGGGTGGCGGCTACACCTTC.